The T cell receptor (beta chain) under discussion was sequenced for a study of T cell responses to AZD1222 COVID-19 vaccine. Study conclusions and caveats: White British people made up most donors, females outnumbered males, and clonal diversity was possibly underestimated.

To note about this clone: Its antigen is as yet unknown.

Profiling relied on immunoSEQ multiplex PCR, and the TCRdb table lists in-frame clones only, not all of them. The sample includes approximately 130,000 clones, about 89% of them seen just once. V lost 5 bases and J 3 bases, leaving 10 bases between the germline ends. Germline V gene sequence: CDR1 LNHDA, CDR2 SQIVND (reference sequence). CDR3 length equals 13 residues. The TCR originated in an adult in good health. The sample here was peripheral blood, taken on day 0 of AZD1222 vaccination. This chain links TRBV19 with TRBJ1-1; no clear D gene. In DNA, the CDR3 is TGTGCCAGTAGTCCCCGGGGAGACACTGAAGCTTTCTTT. This encodes CASSPRGDTEAFF.